Shown below are 27 T cell receptor beta chains from a single sample sequenced in a study of blood T cells in healthy people across ages. Combining a sample-barcoded 5' primer with a J-beta primer mix, a second PCR ran for about 7 to 11 cycles. One entry per CDR3 protein results from TCRdb running MiXCR on the 5' RACE reads. The sample lists fewer than 950,000 distinct CDR3 sequences; roughly 50% were seen once. Sequencing was done on a sample of blood. All receptors derive from an elderly man in good health.

The rearrangement uses TRBV21-1 and TRBJ2-1; the table's D call, TRBD2, was not checked against the DNA. TRBV21-1 is reported as a pseudogene. This CDR3 comprises 16 residues. The DNA for the CDR3 is TGTGCCAGCAGCGAAGCTGGACTGGCGGAGAACAATGAGCAGTTCTTC. This codes for CASSEAGLAENNEQFF.

This rearrangement joins TRBV6-5 to TRBJ2-1; no clear D gene. From germline, CDR1 is MNHEY and CDR2 SVGAGI. CDR3 length equals 15 residues. V lost 6 bases and J lost 7, with 19 bases in between. For the CDR3, the DNA is TGTGCCAGCAGCCCTGACACCGCGGTCCCTAATGAGCAGTTCTTC. Amino acids: CASSPDTAVPNEQFF.

The chain uses TRBV20-1 and TRBJ1-2, with a tentative D call TRBD1 (5 bases). The CDR3 loop spans 12 amino acids. Trimming cost V 6 bases and J 1 base, with 9 bases left between them. Per the germline V gene, CDR1 is DFQATT and CDR2 is SNEGSKA (reference sequence). The CDR3 sequence is CSAETVNYGYTF. The CDR3 nucleotides are TGCAGTGCGGAGACAGTTAACTATGGCTACACCTTC.

CDR3 sequence: CSVVSVYEQYF. The CDR3 DNA sequence: TGCAGCGTTGTGTCAGTTTACGAGCAGTACTTC. This chain connects TRBV29-1 to TRBJ2-7, with D hard to call. The V end lost 4 bases, the J end lost 4 bases, and 8 bases lay between the germline ends. This CDR3 is built from 11 residues. Germline V gene data show CDR1 as SQVTM and CDR2 as ANQGSEA.

A few counts support this clonotype. The CDR3 nucleotides are TGCGCCAGCAGCCAGACAGGCGGCTCCCATTACGAGCAGTACTTC. Amino acids: CASSQTGGSHYEQYF. This rearrangement joins TRBV5-1 to TRBJ2-4; D possibly corresponds to TRBD1 (6 bases). The DNA end lines up better with TRBJ2-7; the J call may be wrong. Looked up from germline, CDR1 is SGHRS and CDR2 is YFSETQ. The CDR3 consists of 15 residues.

The chain employs TRBV12-3 or TRBV12-4 and TRBJ2-1; 12 nucleotides agree with TRBD2. V dropped 1 base and J dropped 3; count of bases not matched to a gene: 7. The CDR3 length is 18 residues. The CDR3 spells CASSLGLAGGPYYNEQFF. The DNA for the CDR3 is TGTGCCAGCAGTTTAGGGCTAGCGGGAGGGCCGTACTACAATGAGCAGTTCTTC.

V usage is TRBV9 and J usage is TRBJ1-3; the D is unclear. Trimming took off 0 bases at V and 4 bases at J, with 8 bases between the two ends. This CDR3 comprises 14 residues. Germline CDR1 SGDLS, CDR2 YYNGEE. The CDR3 protein is CASSVEGRGNTIYF. The CDR3 nucleotides read TGTGCCAGCAGCGTAGAGGGCAGGGGAAACACCATATATTTT.

J is TRBJ1-2 and V is TRBV16, with a weak D call TRBD1 (6 bases). The CDR3 has 16 amino acids. CDR1 and CDR2 (germline): KGHSY, FQNENV. Trimming removed 0 bases from V and 0 bases from J, with 11 bases in between. DNA for the CDR3: TGTGCCAGCAGCCAATCGAGAGGGGGAGCTAACTATGGCTACACCTTC. Protein sequence: CASSQSRGGANYGYTF.

With respect to this clonotype: A single base separates this from a much larger clone, so it may be a read error. V usage is TRBV4-1 and J usage is TRBJ2-5, with 10 positions matching TRBD2. Looked up from germline, CDR1 is MGHRA and CDR2 is YSYEKL. The ends lost 2 bases at V and 13 bases at J; junction bases unmatched: 10. The CDR3 runs to 14 residues. The CDR3 loop is CASSQLTSGNGLYF. CDR3 bases: TGCGCCAGCAGCCAACTAACTAGCGGGAATGGTCTGTACTTC.

The chain combines TRBV6-5 with TRBJ2-7, with 7 bases identical to TRBD1. This CDR3 region has 12 residues. The germline V gene has CDR1 MNHEY and CDR2 SVGAGI. Unmatched junction bases numbered 6, after V lost 4 bases and J lost 9 bases. CDR3 nucleotide sequence: TGTGCCAGCAGTTCCACTACAGGGGTGCAGTACTTC. The encoded protein is CASSSTTGVQYF.

In this sample, this clonotype turned up once. The J gene is TRBJ2-1, the V gene TRBV27, with D uncertain. The germline gives CDR1 MNHEY, CDR2 SMNVEV (reference sequence). CDR3 size: 17 residues. With 1 base removed from V and 0 bases from J, the gap between germline ends came to 13 bases. CDR3 loop: CASSLFPATSSYNEQFF. Here the CDR3 DNA reads TGTGCCAGCAGTTTATTCCCAGCGACGAGCTCCTACAATGAGCAGTTCTTC.

V gene TRBV7-2 combines with J gene TRBJ2-7; D might be TRBD2 (7 bases). Trimming shortened V by 5 bases and J by 3 bases, and 14 bases separated the two germline ends. The CDR3 runs 14 residues. Germline V lookup: CDR1 SGHTA, CDR2 FQGNSA. The CDR3 reads CASSQSGTNYEQYF. Here the CDR3 DNA reads TGTGCCAGCAGCCAGAGCGGGACAAACTACGAGCAGTACTTC.

This chain joins TRBV9 and TRBJ2-3, with 10 positions matching TRBD2. J lost 0 bases, V lost 4 bases, and 11 bases had no gene match. The CDR3 loop spans 18 amino acids. Germline CDR1 reads SGDLS; CDR2 reads YYNGEE. The CDR3 region is CASSPRLAGPHSTDTQYF. DNA for the CDR3: TGTGCCAGCAGCCCCCGACTAGCGGGTCCTCACAGCACAGATACGCAGTATTTT.

The DNA of the CDR3 is TGCAGTGTAGGGCTAGCGCCCTACAATGAGCAGTACTTC. Protein sequence: CSVGLAPYNEQYF. J is TRBJ2-1 and V is TRBV20-1, with a tentative D call TRBD2 (6 bases). The J call may be faulty, since TRBJ2-7 better matches the DNA end. The CDR3 extends over 13 amino acids. Germline V CDR1 and CDR2: DFQATT, SNEGSKA (reference sequence).

This clonotype was seen once. This rearrangement joins TRBV3-1 to TRBJ1-2, with a possible D match to TRBD1 (6 bases). Germline-derived CDR1 and CDR2 are LGHDT and YNNKEL (reference sequence). CDR3 length equals 15 residues. The germline V and J ends were trimmed by 2 bases and 5 bases, with 15 bases remaining between them. CDR3: CASSQSAGGRYGYTF. CDR3 bases: TGTGCCAGCAGCCAATCGGCCGGGGGCAGGTATGGCTACACCTTC.

The V and J genes are TRBV10-3 and TRBJ1-6; 7 nucleotides agree with TRBD1. The CDR3 has 13 residues. Germline CDR1 reads ENHRY; CDR2 reads SYGVKD. CDR3 in amino acids: CAGRGDLNSPLHF. As DNA, the CDR3 is TGTGCGGGCAGGGGGGACCTTAATTCACCCCTCCACTTT.

The chain joins TRBV20-1 to TRBJ2-7, with TRBD2 as a possible D gene (6 bases). Germline assignment: CDR1 DFQATT and CDR2 SNEGSKA (reference sequence). Trimming removed 6 bases at V and 0 bases at J, with 12 bases between. The CDR3 is 13 amino acids. This chain's CDR3 is CSARRGVSYEQYF. The CDR3 nucleotides read TGCAGTGCCAGGAGGGGCGTCTCCTACGAGCAGTACTTC.

This chain joins TRBV29-1 and TRBJ2-1; perhaps TRBD2 as D (5 bases). The J call may be faulty, since TRBJ2-7 better matches the DNA end. Per germline, CDR1 SQVTM and CDR2 ANQGSEA. This CDR3 region has 15 residues. CDR3 bases: TGCAGCGGAAAGAGACTAAACCCTTCCTACAATGAGCAGTACTTC. This encodes CSGKRLNPSYNEQYF.

This sequence joins TRBV10-3 and TRBJ2-1; TRBD2 is a possible D gene (6 bases). V was trimmed by 10 bases and J by 1 base, leaving 20 bases between them. CDR3 length: 16 residues. The germline V gene encodes CDR1 ENHRY and CDR2 SYGVKD. The CDR3 nucleotides read TGTGCCACGGATCCGGGGCGGGCGGGGTCCTACAATGAGCAGTTCTTC. It yields the protein CATDPGRAGSYNEQFF.

V and J are TRBV2 and TRBJ2-1; no clear D. Germline values: CDR1 SNHLY, CDR2 FYNNEI. The V end lost 6 bases, the J end lost 6 bases, and 9 bases lay between the germline ends. The CDR3 has 12 residues. The CDR3, as DNA: TGTGCCAGCAGAGGATCGGCCAATGAGCAGTTCTTC. Translating gives CASRGSANEQFF. Variable domain in full (rest from reference TRBV2 and TRBJ2-1): EPEVTQTPSHQVTQMGQEVILRCVPISNHLYFYWYRQILGQKVEFLVSFYNNEISEKSEIFDDQFSVERPDGSNFTLKIRSTKLEDSAMYFCASRGSANEQFFGPGTRLTVL.

The chain uses TRBV20-1 and TRBJ2-7; 9 nucleotides line up with TRBD1. The CDR3 runs to 13 residues. The V gene's germline CDR1 is DFQATT and CDR2 SNEGSKA (reference sequence). The V gene end was trimmed by 6 bases and the J gene end by 5 bases; junction bases not matched to a gene: 8. The CDR3 sequence is CSAPGQGFHEQYF. DNA for the CDR3: TGCAGTGCCCCGGGACAGGGCTTCCACGAGCAGTACTTC.

V is TRBV7-2 and J is TRBJ2-1, with 9 nucleotides matching TRBD2. After removal of 4 bases from V and 5 bases from J, the junction contained 9 bases not matched to a gene. Germline V gene sequence: CDR1 SGHTA, CDR2 FQGNSA. The CDR3 consists of 16 residues. This CDR3 reads CASSSNSGRHNNEQFF. CDR3 bases: TGTGCCAGCAGCTCCAATAGCGGGAGACACAACAATGAGCAGTTCTTC.

As regards this clonotype: Given a much more abundant clone one base away, this may be a read error. V is TRBV6-6 and J is TRBJ2-1, with TRBD1 matching over 8 bases. Germline CDR1 reads MNHNY; CDR2 reads SVGAGI (reference sequence). V dropped 1 base and J dropped 13; count of bases not matched to a gene: 12. The CDR3 is 15 residues long. CDR3 DNA: TGTGCCAGCAGTTACTTGGGGACAGGATTAGAGACCCAGTTCTTC. It codes for CASSYLGTGLETQFF.

The V call is TRBV2, the J call TRBJ1-4; D possibly corresponds to TRBD1 (5 bases). The germline V and J ends were trimmed by 7 bases and 0 bases, with 12 bases remaining between them. From germline, CDR1 is SNHLY and CDR2 FYNNEI. CDR3 length: 15 residues. CDR3: CASTGAGSTNEKLFF. The CDR3 DNA reads as TGTGCCAGCACCGGGGCAGGCTCAACTAATGAAAAACTGTTTTTT.

The chain carries TRBV6-6 and TRBJ2-6; D possibly matches TRBD1 or TRBD2 (6 bases each). The CDR3 consists of 15 residues. The V gene's germline CDR1 is MNHNY and CDR2 SVGAGI (reference sequence). The V end lost 6 bases, the J end lost 2 bases, and 11 bases lay between the germline ends. CDR3 in DNA: TGTGCCAGCAGGCTGGGGGGCCCTGGGGCCAACGTCCTGACTTTC. It codes for CASRLGGPGANVLTF.

This clonotype turned up a few times. The chain employs TRBV20-1 and TRBJ2-4; 8 bases are a match to TRBD1. V was pared by 0 bases and J by 2 bases, with 6 bases of the junction left unmatched. In germline, CDR1 is DFQATT, CDR2 SNEGSKA (reference sequence). The CDR3 has 16 amino acids. This chain's CDR3 is CSARDEAGGPKNIQYF. The DNA for the CDR3 is TGCAGTGCTAGAGATGAGGCAGGGGGCCCCAAAAACATTCAGTACTTC.

The chain links TRBV12-3 or TRBV12-4 to TRBJ1-2, with TRBD1 as a possible D gene (6 bases). The CDR3 is made up of 14 amino acids. V dropped 8 bases and J dropped 2 bases, with 15 bases sitting between them. For the CDR3, the DNA is TGTGCCAGCCGCATAACAGGGACCAACTATGGCTACACCTTC. This encodes CASRITGTNYGYTF.